This T cell receptor (beta chain) appears in the sequencing data of a study of spatial heterogeneity in lung cancer. Each TCR cDNA molecule bore a unique molecular identifier. Each CDR3 protein gets one entry after TCRdb re-called the 5' RACE reads with MiXCR. The sample comprises tens of thousands of distinct CDR3 sequences, approximately 12% of which are singletons, and roughly 39% rests with the top ten. With respect to this clonotype: Antigen unknown.

The sample's time point: sample taken at primary tumor resection. The donor population consisted of approximately 79 patients with untreated, early-stage non-small cell lung cancer. The authors sequenced whole RNA from tumor, nontumor lung or frozen PBMC without sorting. Germline V gene data show CDR1 as LNHDA and CDR2 as SQIVND (reference sequence). V was clipped by 4 bases and J by 2 bases; unmatched bases: 5. The CDR3 extends over 15 amino acids. Study findings and constraints: The study found ubiquitous expanded tumor TCRs in blood more at resection than follow-up.

The TCR sequence derives from a male donor with early-stage non-small cell lung cancer. The material sequenced was PBMCs, taken at surgery. This chain connects TRBV19 to TRBJ1-2, with 9 bases lining up with TRBD1. The CDR3 spells CASSRGQGPNYGYTF. CDR3 nucleotide sequence: TGTGCCAGTAGTAGGGGACAGGGACCAAACTATGGCTACACCTTC.